Described below is a single T cell receptor beta chain sequence and its context. Its antigen is unknown. CDR3 length: 14 amino acids. Germline loops: CDR1 SGHTA, CDR2 FQGNSA. V dropped 0 bases and J dropped 6; count of bases not matched to a gene: 2. This record comes from a study of CD8+ T cells in alopecia areata. Study details: Treated patients were dosed with oral tofacitinib, taking 5 to 10 mg twice daily.

The treatment denotes: oral pan-JAK inhibitor, 5-10 mg twice daily. Researchers picked out CD4+ and CD8+ T cells from PBMCs by sorting. Isolated RNA was reverse transcribed into cDNA used as the sequencing template. Here immunoSEQ multiplex PCR was the method, and the copy in TCRdb shows in-frame clones only, minus some. The sample comprises 150,000 to 200,000 clones, roughly 66% of which are singletons, and approximately 1% rests with the top ten. Overall study findings and caveats: Scalp clonality, together with expanded CD8+ clones among the top 100, fell significantly with tofacitinib.

V and J are TRBV7-2 and TRBJ2-1, with TRBD1 identical over 7 bases. The input for sequencing was CD4+ T cells sorted from blood, taken at week 24, from a patient treated with tofacitinib. The source of this sequence is a human donor with alopecia areata. CDR3 DNA: TGTGCCAGCAGCTTAGCGCCAGGGGGCAATGAGCAGTTCTTC. Its translation is CASSLAPGGNEQFF.